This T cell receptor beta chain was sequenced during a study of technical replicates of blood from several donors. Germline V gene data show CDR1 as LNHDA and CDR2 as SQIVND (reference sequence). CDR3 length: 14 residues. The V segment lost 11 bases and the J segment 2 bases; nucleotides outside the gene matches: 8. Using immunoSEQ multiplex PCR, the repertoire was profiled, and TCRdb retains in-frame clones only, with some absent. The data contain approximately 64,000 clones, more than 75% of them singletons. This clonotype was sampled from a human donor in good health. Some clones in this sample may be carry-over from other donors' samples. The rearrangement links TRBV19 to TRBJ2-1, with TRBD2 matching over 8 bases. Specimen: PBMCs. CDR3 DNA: TGTGCCGGATCGGCGGGAGGAGCCTACAATGAGCAGTTCTTC. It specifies CAGSAGGAYNEQFF.